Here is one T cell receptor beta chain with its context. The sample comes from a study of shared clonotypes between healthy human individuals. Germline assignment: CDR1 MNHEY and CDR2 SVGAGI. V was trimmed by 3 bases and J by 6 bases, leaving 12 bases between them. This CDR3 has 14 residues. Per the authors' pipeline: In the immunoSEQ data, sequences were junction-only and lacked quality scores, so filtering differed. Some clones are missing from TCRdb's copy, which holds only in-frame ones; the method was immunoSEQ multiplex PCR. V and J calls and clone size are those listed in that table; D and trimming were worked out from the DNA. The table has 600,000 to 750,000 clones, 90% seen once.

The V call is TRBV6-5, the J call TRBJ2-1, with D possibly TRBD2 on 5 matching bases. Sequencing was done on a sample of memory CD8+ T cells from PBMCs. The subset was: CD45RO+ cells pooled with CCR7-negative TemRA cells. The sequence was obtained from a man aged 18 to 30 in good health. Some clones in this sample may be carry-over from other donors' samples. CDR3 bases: TGTGCCAGCAGTTATATCCAGCGGTCCAATGAGCAGTTCTTC. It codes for CASSYIQRSNEQFF.